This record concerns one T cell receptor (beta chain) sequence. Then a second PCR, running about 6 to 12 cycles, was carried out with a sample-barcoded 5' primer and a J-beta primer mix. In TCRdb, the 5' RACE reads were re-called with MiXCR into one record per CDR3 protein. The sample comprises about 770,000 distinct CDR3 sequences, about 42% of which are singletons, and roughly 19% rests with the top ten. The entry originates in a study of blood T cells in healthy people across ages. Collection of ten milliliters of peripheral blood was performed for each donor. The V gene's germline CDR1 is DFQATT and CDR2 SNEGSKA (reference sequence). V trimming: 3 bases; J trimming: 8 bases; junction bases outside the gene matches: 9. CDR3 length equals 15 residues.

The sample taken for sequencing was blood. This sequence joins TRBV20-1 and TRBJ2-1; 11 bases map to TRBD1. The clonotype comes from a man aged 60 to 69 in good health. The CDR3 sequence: CSASMGDRGIHEQFF. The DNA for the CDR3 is TGCAGTGCTAGCATGGGGGACAGGGGGATCCATGAGCAGTTCTTC.